This TCR beta chain emerged from a study of cytomegalovirus exposure and HLA in healthy donors. Study-wide background: It was reported in a later analysis that the same platform had been used for the roughly 110 validation repertoires as for the roughly 670 first-cohort repertoires.

The germline CDR1 and CDR2 sequences are SGDLS and YYNGEE. This CDR3 comprises 17 residues. V trimming: 3 bases; J trimming: 3 bases; junction bases outside the gene matches: 7. TCRdb's table, derived via immunoSEQ multiplex PCR, lists solely in-frame clones and lacks some. This sample has fewer than 100,000 clones, with just over 90% found just once. Study observations and caveats: In a later analysis, first-cohort TCR clusters were found to tend to co-occur in the approximately 110 validation repertoires. CMV antigen specificity of a few CMV-associated chains was confirmed in vitro. Reportedly, cytomegalovirus status was diagnosed with high sensitivity and specificity.

For this clone: The antigen remains unidentified.

The sequence came from a man aged 25-45 years in good health and CMV-seronegative. The V gene is TRBV9, the J gene TRBJ1-6; TRBD1 agrees at 9 bases. Sequenced material: PBMCs. The chain's CDR3 is CASSEGTGRNYNSPLHF. The CDR3 nucleotides read TGTGCCAGCAGCGAAGGGACAGGGAGAAACTATAATTCACCCCTCCACTTT.